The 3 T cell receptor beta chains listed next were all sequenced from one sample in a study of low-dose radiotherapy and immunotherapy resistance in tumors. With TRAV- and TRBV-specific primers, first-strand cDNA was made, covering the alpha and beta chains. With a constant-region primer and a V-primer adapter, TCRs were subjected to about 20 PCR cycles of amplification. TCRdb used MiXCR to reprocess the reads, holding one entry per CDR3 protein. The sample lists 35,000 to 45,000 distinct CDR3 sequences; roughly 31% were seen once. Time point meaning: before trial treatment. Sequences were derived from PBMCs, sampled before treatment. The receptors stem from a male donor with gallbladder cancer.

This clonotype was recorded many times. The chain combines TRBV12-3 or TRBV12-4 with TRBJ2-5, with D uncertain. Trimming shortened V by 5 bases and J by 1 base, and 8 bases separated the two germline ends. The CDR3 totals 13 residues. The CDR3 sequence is CASSGWAQETQYF. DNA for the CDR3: TGTGCCAGCAGTGGATGGGCCCAAGAGACCCAGTACTTC.

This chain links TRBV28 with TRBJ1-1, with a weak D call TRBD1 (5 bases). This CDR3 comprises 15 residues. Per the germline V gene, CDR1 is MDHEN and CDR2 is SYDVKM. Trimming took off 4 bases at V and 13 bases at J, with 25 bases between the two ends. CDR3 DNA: TGTGCCAGCAGTTGGCAAATATCGACAGACAAAACCGGTTTCTTT. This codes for CASSWQISTDKTGFF.

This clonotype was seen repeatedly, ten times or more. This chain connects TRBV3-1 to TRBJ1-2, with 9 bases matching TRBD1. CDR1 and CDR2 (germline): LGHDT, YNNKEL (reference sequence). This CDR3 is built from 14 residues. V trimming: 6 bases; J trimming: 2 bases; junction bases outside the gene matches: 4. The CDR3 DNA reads TGTGCCAGCAGACCCGGGACAGGGAACTATGGCTACACCTTC. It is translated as CASRPGTGNYGYTF.